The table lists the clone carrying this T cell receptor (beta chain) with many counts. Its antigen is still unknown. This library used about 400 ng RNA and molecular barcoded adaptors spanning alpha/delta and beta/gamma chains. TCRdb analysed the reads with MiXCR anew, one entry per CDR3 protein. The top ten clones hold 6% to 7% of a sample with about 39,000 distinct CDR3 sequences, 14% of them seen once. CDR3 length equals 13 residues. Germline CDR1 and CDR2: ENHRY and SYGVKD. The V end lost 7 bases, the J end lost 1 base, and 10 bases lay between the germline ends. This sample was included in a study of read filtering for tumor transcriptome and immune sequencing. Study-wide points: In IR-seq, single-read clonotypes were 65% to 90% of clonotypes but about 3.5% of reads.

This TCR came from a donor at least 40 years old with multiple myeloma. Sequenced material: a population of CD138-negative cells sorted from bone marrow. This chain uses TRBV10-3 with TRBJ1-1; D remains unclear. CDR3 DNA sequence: TGTGCCATCAAGGGCCGGGGGAACACTGAAGCTTTCTTT. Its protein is CAIKGRGNTEAFF.